This T cell receptor (beta chain) was recovered during a study of identical twins. CDR1 and CDR2 from the germline V gene are LNHDA and SQIVND (reference sequence). Deletions cut 5 bases from V and 4 bases from J, with 12 bases between. There are 13 residues in the CDR3. This clonotype was seen at least ten times. The target antigen is unknown. Everyone who donated was a healthy Caucasian. Study-wide findings and caveats: High-abundance cord blood beta clonotypes had fewer insertions; memory repertoires showed none.

After template switching added a universal primer site, the resulting cDNA carried unique molecular identifiers. TCRdb called the 5' RACE reads again in MiXCR, with one record for every CDR3 protein. The sample contains 700,000 or so distinct CDR3 sequences, less than 10% of which appear only once. The sample was also linked to a second study, of yellow fever vaccine responses in identical twins. That work adds: Reportedly, twins' vaccine T cell responses looked partly convergent and partly personalized.

This TCR was sampled from a woman between 18 and 29 years old in good health. The chain couples TRBV19 to TRBJ2-7; a possible D gene is TRBD2 (5 bases). The sequencing input was PBMCs. The DNA of the CDR3 is TGTGCCAGTAGTCTCGGAGGACGTTACGAGCAGTACTTC. Protein product: CASSLGGRYEQYF. The full variable domain, rest sourced from reference TRBV19 and TRBJ2-7, is DGGITQSPKYLFRKEGQNVTLSCEQNLNHDAMYWYRQDPGQGLRLIYYSQIVNDFQKGDIAEGYSVSREKKESFPLTVTSAQKNPTAFYLCASSLGGRYEQYFGPGTRLTVT.